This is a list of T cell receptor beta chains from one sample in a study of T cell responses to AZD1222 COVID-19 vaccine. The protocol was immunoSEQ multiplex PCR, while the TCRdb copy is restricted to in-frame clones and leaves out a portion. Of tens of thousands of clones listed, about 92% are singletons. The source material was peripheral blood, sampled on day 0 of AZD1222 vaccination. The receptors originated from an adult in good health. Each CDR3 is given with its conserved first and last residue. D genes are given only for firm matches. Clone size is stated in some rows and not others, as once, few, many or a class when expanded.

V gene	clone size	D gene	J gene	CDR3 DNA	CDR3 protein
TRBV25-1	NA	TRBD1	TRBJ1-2	TGTGCCAGCAGAACAGGGGGTTCAGGCTATGGCTACACCTTC	CASRTGGSGYGYTF
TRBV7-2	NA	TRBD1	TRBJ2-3	TGTGCCAGCAGCTCGGGACAGGGGGATCGATATACGCAGTATTTT	CASSSGQGDRYTQYF
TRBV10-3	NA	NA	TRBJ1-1	TGTGCCATCAGTGAGGGGCAGGCAGATAAAGCTTTCTTT	CAISEGQADKAFF
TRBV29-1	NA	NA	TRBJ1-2	TGCAGCGTTAGGCGAACCGATGCTAACTATGGCTACACCTTC	CSVRRTDANYGYTF
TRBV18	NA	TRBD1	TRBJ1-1	TGTGCCAGCTCACTTAGACAGGGGTCGAACACTGAAGCTTTCTTT	CASSLRQGSNTEAFF
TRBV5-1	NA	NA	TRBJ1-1	TGCGCCAGCAGCTTGGAGAAAGGGATGAACACTGAAGCTTTCTTT	CASSLEKGMNTEAFF
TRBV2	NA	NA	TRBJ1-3	TGTGCCAGCTCTGATCCATCAGGTTCCTCTGGAAACACCATATATTTT	CASSDPSGSSGNTIYF
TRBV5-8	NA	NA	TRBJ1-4	TGTGCCAGCAGCTTGGACAGGGATGAAAAACTGTTTTTT	CASSLDRDEKLFF
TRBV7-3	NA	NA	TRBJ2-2	TGTGCCAGCAGTCTCTGGCGGACCGGGGAGCTGTTTTTT	CASSLWRTGELFF
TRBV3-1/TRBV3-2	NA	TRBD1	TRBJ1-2	TGTGCCAGCAGCCCGGGACAGAATAGAGGCTATGGCTACACCTTC	CASSPGQNRGYGYTF
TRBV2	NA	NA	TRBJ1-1	TGTGCCAGCAGGCGGGGGCCTACTGAAGCTTTCTTT	CASRRGPTEAFF
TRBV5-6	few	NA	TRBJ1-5	TGTGCCAGCAGCTTGCGGGGCCCGGGCAATCAGCCCCAGCATTTT	CASSLRGPGNQPQHF
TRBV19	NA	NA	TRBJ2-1	TGTGCCAGTAGTAACAACTATCAGGGCGGGAATGAGCAGTTCTTC	CASSNNYQGGNEQFF
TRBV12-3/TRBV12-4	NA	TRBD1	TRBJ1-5	TGTGCCAGCAGAGGGACAGGCAATCAGCCCCAGCATTTT	CASRGTGNQPQHF
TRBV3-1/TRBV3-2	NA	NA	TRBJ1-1	TGTGCCAGCAGCCCTCCAAAAACAGGAAACACTGAAGCTTTCTTT	CASSPPKTGNTEAFF
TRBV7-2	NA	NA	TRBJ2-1	TGTGCCAGCAGCTTGAGCCGGAATGAGCAGTTCTTC	CASSLSRNEQFF
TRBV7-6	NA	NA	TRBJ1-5	TGTGCCAGCAGCTTGGGGGCGGCGAGCAATCAGCCCCAGCATTTT	CASSLGAASNQPQHF
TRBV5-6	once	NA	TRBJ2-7	TGTGCCAGCAGCGAGGACCATGTCTCCGAGCAGTACTTC	CASSEDHVSEQYF
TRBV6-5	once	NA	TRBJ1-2	TGTGCCAGCAGTTACCGGGACACCCCTAACTATGGCTACACCTTC	CASSYRDTPNYGYTF
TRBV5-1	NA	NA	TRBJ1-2	TGCGCCAGCAGCTTGGGACAGTATGCTAACTATGGCTACACCTTC	CASSLGQYANYGYTF
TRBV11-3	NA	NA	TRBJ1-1	TGTGCCAGCAGCCTCCTTCCAGGGGAAACTGAAGCTTTCTTT	CASSLLPGETEAFF
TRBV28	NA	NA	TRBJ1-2	TGTGCCAGCAGCCCACGCCTGAGACGTGGCTACACCTTC	CASSPRLRRGYTF
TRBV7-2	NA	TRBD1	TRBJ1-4	TGTGCCAGCAGCTCCGGGACAGCTAATGAAAAACTGTTTTTT	CASSSGTANEKLFF
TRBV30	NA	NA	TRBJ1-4	TGTGCCTGGAGTCCCCTCGGAGCAACTAATGAAAAACTGTTTTTT	CAWSPLGATNEKLFF
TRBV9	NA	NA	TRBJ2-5	TGTGCCAGCAGCGTAAACAACCAAGAGACCCAGTACTTC	CASSVNNQETQYF
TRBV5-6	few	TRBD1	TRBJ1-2	TGTGCCAGCAGCTGGACAGGGGATAGAGGGGATGGCTACACCTTC	CASSWTGDRGDGYTF
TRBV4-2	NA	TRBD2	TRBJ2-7	TGTGCCAGCAGCCAAGGGGAGCGGGGCTCCTACGAGCAGTACTTC	CASSQGERGSYEQYF
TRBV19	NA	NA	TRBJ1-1	TGTGCCAGCACACCGGCTCCGGGCACTGAAGCTTTCTTT	CASTPAPGTEAFF
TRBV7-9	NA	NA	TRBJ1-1	TGTGCCAGCAGCTTCCTGGGTCTCGGCACTGAAGCTTTCTTT	CASSFLGLGTEAFF
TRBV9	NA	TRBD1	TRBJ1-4	TGTGCCAGCAGCCCTGGGACAGTCTTTAATGAAAAACTGTTTTTT	CASSPGTVFNEKLFF
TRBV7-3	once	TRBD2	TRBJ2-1	TGTGCCAGCAGCTTAAGTCCTAGCGGGGGGAATGCCTACAATGAGCAGTTCTTC	CASSLSPSGGNAYNEQFF
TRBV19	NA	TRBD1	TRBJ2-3	TGTGCCAGTACTTCGTGGACAGGGGGAGGAGATACGCAGTATTTT	CASTSWTGGGDTQYF
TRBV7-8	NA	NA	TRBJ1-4	TGTGCCAGCAGCTTCGGTGAAAAACTGTTTTTT	CASSFGEKLFF
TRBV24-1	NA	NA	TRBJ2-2	TGTGCCACCAGTTTAGGCGGGGAGCTGTTTTTT	CATSLGGELFF
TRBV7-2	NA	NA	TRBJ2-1	TGTGCCAGCAGCCCTGCCAGCCACAATGAGCAGTTCTTC	CASSPASHNEQFF
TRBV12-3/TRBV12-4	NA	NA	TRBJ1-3	TGTGCCACACGGAGGGGAGGAAACACCATATATTTT	CATRRGGNTIYF
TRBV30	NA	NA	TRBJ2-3	TGTGCCTGGAGTGTCAAAGGTTGGAACGCAGGGGGGGCGCGGGGAATAGATACGCAGTATTTT	CAWSVKGWNAGGARGIDTQYF
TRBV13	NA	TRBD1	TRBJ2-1	TGTGCCAGCAGCTCCCGACAGGGAAGCTCCTACAATGAGCAGTTCTTC	CASSSRQGSSYNEQFF
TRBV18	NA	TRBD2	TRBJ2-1	TGTGCCAGCTCACCAAAGGCTAGCGGGTACAATGAGCAGTTCTTC	CASSPKASGYNEQFF
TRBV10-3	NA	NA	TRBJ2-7	TGTGCCATCAATGACGGACAGTTCGGGAGATACGAGCAGTACTTC	CAINDGQFGRYEQYF
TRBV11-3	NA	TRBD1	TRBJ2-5	TGTGCCAGCAGCAATCGGGACAGGGGAGATGAGACCCAGTACTTC	CASSNRDRGDETQYF
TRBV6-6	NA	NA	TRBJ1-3	TGTGCCAGCGTTAGGGGACGCTACTCTGGAAACACCATATATTTT	CASVRGRYSGNTIYF